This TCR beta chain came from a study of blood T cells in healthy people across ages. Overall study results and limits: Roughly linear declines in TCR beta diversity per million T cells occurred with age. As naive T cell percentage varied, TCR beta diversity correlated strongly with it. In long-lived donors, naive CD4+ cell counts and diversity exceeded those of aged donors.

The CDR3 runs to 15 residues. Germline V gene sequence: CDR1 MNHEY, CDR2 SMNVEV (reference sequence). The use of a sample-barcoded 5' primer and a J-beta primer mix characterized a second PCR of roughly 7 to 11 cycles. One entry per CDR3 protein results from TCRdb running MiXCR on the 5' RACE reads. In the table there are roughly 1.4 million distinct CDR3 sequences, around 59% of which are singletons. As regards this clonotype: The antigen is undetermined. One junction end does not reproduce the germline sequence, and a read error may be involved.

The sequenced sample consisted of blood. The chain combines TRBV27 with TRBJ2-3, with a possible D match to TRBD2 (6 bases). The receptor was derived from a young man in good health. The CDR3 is CASSFPPGGSDPQYF. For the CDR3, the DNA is TGTGCCAGCAGTTTCCCCCCTGGAGGGTCAGATCCGCAGTATTTT.